The source of this TCR beta chain is a study of regulatory T cells in long-lasting Graves disease. Points from the study as a whole: TCR diversity was lower in persistent Graves' patients than in newly diagnosed ones. Among the persistent patients, roughly 2,500 public clonotypes were shared, more than the approximately 960 shared among new patients.

Building of the TCR beta libraries involved iRepertoire HTBI primers and Arm-PCR of CDR3 regions. TCRdb called the multiplex PCR reads again in MiXCR, with one record for every CDR3 protein. The top ten hold about a quarter of the sample, which has a few hundred thousand distinct CDR3 sequences, 23% seen once. V was pared by 5 bases and J by 6 bases, with 7 bases between. CDR3 length equals 12 residues. Points on this clonotype: Its specificity is unknown.

Documented time point: persistent/refractory GD, antithyroid drugs over 5 years with positive TRAb. PBMCs were the source of the RNA used for TCR sequencing. Per American Thyroid Association guidelines, Graves' disease was diagnosed. The chain joins TRBV12-3 or TRBV12-4 to TRBJ2-2; D remains ambiguous. The sequencing here drew on peripheral blood mononuclear cells (PBMCs), taken when the disease was refractory, from a patient treated with antithyroid drugs. The clonotype was recovered from a female donor with Graves disease. This CDR3 is CASSPRSGELFF. The CDR3 region has the DNA TGTGCCAGCAGTCCCCGATCCGGGGAGCTGTTTTTT.